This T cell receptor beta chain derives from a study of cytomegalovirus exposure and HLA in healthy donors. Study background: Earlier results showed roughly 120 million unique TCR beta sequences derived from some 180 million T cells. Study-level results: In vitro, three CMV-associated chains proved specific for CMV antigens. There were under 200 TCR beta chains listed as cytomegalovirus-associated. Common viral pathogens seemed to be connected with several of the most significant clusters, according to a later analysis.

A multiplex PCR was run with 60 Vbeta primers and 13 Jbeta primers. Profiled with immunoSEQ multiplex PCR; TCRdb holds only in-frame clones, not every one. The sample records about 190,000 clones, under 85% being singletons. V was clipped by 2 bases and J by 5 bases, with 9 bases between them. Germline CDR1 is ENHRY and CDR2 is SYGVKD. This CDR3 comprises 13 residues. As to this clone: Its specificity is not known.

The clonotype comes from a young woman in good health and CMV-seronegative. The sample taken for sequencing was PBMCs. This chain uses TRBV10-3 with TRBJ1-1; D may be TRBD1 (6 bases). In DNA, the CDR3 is TGTGCCATCAGTGAGGTCCAGGGGACTGAAGCTTTCTTT. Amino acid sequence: CAISEVQGTEAFF.